The clone carrying this T cell receptor beta chain was seen ten or more times. What it binds is not known. Stated time point: longitudinal time-point 1 (baseline). Unsorted libraries were generated from 2 million PBMCs held at -80 degrees C. V lost 4 bases to trimming and J lost 2 bases; unmatched junction nucleotides: 1. This CDR3 region has 13 residues. Germline loops: CDR1 SGHRS, CDR2 YFSETQ. This entry comes from a study of neurological immune-mediated disorders. The cDNA was generated through 5'RACE incorporating 10-nucleotide random UMIs. Over 160 million TCR-beta sequences (from 15-18 subjects) were yielded by each sequencing run. TCRdb itself ran the 5' RACE reads through MiXCR, one entry per CDR3 protein. The table records fewer than 90,000 distinct CDR3 sequences, roughly 10% of them present only once. Whole-study findings and limits: The greatest TCR clonal expansion appeared in HTLV-1-associated myelopathy and the smallest, falling below healthy controls, in multiple sclerosis.

This receptor was obtained from a man aged 30 to 39 in good health. This chain uses TRBV5-1 with TRBJ2-5, with TRBD1 matching over 8 bases. The material sequenced was PBMCs. DNA for the CDR3: TGCGCCAGCAGCGGACAGGGTCAAGAGACCCAGTACTTC. Its protein is CASSGQGQETQYF. The full variable domain, its missing parts supplied by reference TRBV5-1 and TRBJ2-5, is KAGVTQTPRYLIKTRGQQVTLSCSPISGHRSVSWYQQTPGQGLQFLFEYFSETQRNKGNFPGRFSGRQFSNSRSEMNVSTLELGDSALYLCASSGQGQETQYFGPGTRLLVL.